This paragraph reports one T cell receptor (beta chain). Original methodology: From reference gene primer amplification, estimates of nucleated cell counts were derived. Method: immunoSEQ multiplex PCR; TCRdb's copy keeps in-frame clones and lacks some. The V and J calls and clone size come from that table; D and trimming were worked out from the DNA. The sample lists about 46,000 clones; approximately 83% were seen once. Patients from Seattle were sampled longitudinally, starting during active infection. The data stem from a study of blood T cell repertoires in COVID-19. Study at large: T cells, B-cell-depleted T cells, or PBMCs provided the cDNA or gDNA that served as material.

Germline CDR1 is DFQATT and CDR2 is SNEGSKA (reference sequence). This CDR3 is 13 amino acids long. Trimming removed 3 bases from V and 2 bases from J, with 8 bases in between. The receptor was derived from a woman of 80 years or more with COVID-19, enrolled during active disease. The chain carries TRBV20-1 and TRBJ1-5; D is perhaps TRBD1 (5 bases). Material for sequencing was peripheral blood. CDR3 sequence: CSASLGGNQPQHF. The DNA for the CDR3 is TGCAGTGCTAGTTTAGGGGGCAATCAGCCCCAGCATTTT.